Each of the 15 T cell receptor beta chains below was sequenced from the same sample in a study of tumor-infiltrating lymphocytes in localized non-small cell lung cancer. The method was immunoSEQ multiplex PCR; TCRdb's version includes in-frame clones alone and lacks a portion of them. The sample holds around 12,000 clones, approximately 83% seen once. Sequencing input: uninvolved lung tissue not adjacent to the tumor. The source of these receptors is a human donor with non-small cell lung cancer.

The V call is TRBV5-1, the J call TRBJ2-3; D gene uncertain. The V end was cut by 2 bases, the J end by 5 bases, with 9 bases between. The length of the CDR3 is 13 residues. Germline CDR1 is SGHRS and CDR2 is YFSETQ. The CDR3 nucleotides are TGCGCCAGCAGCTTTAGGAGTGAAGATACGCAGTATTTT. Translated, it gives CASSFRSEDTQYF.

J is TRBJ2-5 and V is TRBV9, with 7 bases aligning to TRBD1. Germline V gene sequence: CDR1 SGDLS, CDR2 YYNGEE. The CDR3 extends over 14 amino acids. V dropped 6 bases and J dropped 3; count of bases not matched to a gene: 8. CDR3: CASNAGTVKETQYF. In DNA form, the CDR3 reads TGTGCCAGCAACGCCGGGACAGTAAAAGAGACCCAGTACTTC.

This clone was recorded once. The chain carries TRBV18 and TRBJ1-3; TRBD1 is a possible D gene (6 bases). Between the trimmed V and J ends, which lost 3 bases and 0 bases, there was a span of 9 bases. The CDR3 is 15 amino acids. Germline-derived CDR1 and CDR2 are KGHSH and LQKENI. In DNA, the CDR3 is TGTGCCAGCTCACCGAGGGGGAGCTCTGGAAACACCATATATTTT. It translates to CASSPRGSSGNTIYF.

This sequence joins TRBV18 and TRBJ2-3, with 8 bases that match TRBD1. Germline lookup yields CDR1 KGHSH and CDR2 LQKENI. V lost 1 base, J lost 8 bases, and 8 bases stayed unmatched. The CDR3 loop spans 15 amino acids. The CDR3 reads CASSPQVGQGGTQYF. CDR3 sequence (DNA): TGTGCCAGCTCACCACAAGTTGGACAGGGCGGTACGCAGTATTTT.

The rearrangement links TRBV7-2 to TRBJ2-1, with 9 bases fitting TRBD2. Germline CDR1 SGHTA, CDR2 FQGNSA. The CDR3 is made up of 14 amino acids. V dropped 5 bases and J dropped 12; count of bases not matched to a gene: 11. The CDR3 sequence: CASSQGLAENRQFF. CDR3 coding DNA: TGTGCCAGCAGCCAGGGACTAGCTGAGAATCGGCAGTTCTTC.

The rearrangement joins TRBV6-1 to TRBJ2-7; 9 bases map to TRBD1. The CDR3 extends over 15 amino acids. V trimming: 5 bases; J trimming: 2 bases; junction bases outside the gene matches: 7. The germline V gene encodes CDR1 MNHNS and CDR2 SASEGT. Here the CDR3 DNA reads TGTGCCAGCAGTACCCAGACAGGGGGTGCCTACGAGCAGTACTTC. Its protein product is CASSTQTGGAYEQYF.

The chain joins TRBV11-2 to TRBJ2-3; the D is unclear. Germline lookup yields CDR1 SGHAT and CDR2 FQNNGV. With 7 bases removed from V and 6 bases from J, the gap between germline ends came to 11 bases. The CDR3 is 12 amino acids. The CDR3, as DNA: TGTGCCAGCACCCCCGGTCGGGATACGCAGTATTTT. It specifies CASTPGRDTQYF. Full variable domain (outside the CDR3, taken from reference TRBV11-2 and TRBJ2-3): EAGVAQSPRYKIIEKRQSVAFWCNPISGHATLYWYQQILGQGPKLLIQFQNNGVVDDSQLPKDRFSAERLKGVDSTLKIQPAKLEDSAVYLCASTPGRDTQYFGPGTRLTVL.

The chain combines TRBV28 with TRBJ1-1; D remains unclear. The CDR3 is 14 residues long. Trimming took 8 bases from V and 1 from J, leaving 14 bases between them. The germline V gene encodes CDR1 MDHEN and CDR2 SYDVKM. The CDR3 spells CASGGRGRNTEAFF. As DNA, the CDR3 is TGTGCCAGCGGAGGGCGAGGGCGGAACACTGAAGCTTTCTTT.

The chain is built from TRBV5-4 and TRBJ1-6, with D hard to call. The germline V gene has CDR1 SGHNT and CDR2 YYREEE (reference sequence). The CDR3 sequence is 17 residues long. Trimming took 0 bases from V and 7 from J, leaving 17 bases between them. The CDR3 protein is CASSLDLRGAENSPLHF. CDR3 DNA: TGTGCCAGCAGCTTGGATTTAAGAGGTGCTGAGAATTCACCCCTCCACTTT.

This clone was seen once. The chain couples TRBV9 to TRBJ1-3; D not resolved. This CDR3 is 15 amino acids long. CDR1 SGDLS and CDR2 YYNGEE come from the germline V gene. V was cut by 2 bases and J by 0 bases, with 9 bases left in between. The CDR3, as DNA: TGTGCCAGCAGCGTTAGGGATTTCTCTGGAAACACCATATATTTT. It encodes CASSVRDFSGNTIYF.

The genes are TRBV28 and TRBJ2-7; 8 positions agree with TRBD1. V was pared by 2 bases and J by 2 bases, with 5 bases of the junction left unmatched. From germline, CDR1 is MDHEN and CDR2 SYDVKM. CDR3 length equals 15 residues. This chain's CDR3 is CASSLIGTGTYEQYF. CDR3 DNA sequence: TGTGCCAGCAGTTTAATCGGGACAGGTACCTACGAGCAGTACTTC. Full variable domain (missing parts from reference TRBV28 and TRBJ2-7): DVKVTQSSRYLVKRTGEKVFLECVQDMDHENMFWYRQDPGLGLRLIYFSYDVKMKEKGDIPEGYSVSREKKERFSLILESASTNQTSMYLCASSLIGTGTYEQYFGPGTRLTVT.

This chain links TRBV9 with TRBJ2-3; 8 bases map to TRBD2. V lost 6 bases, J lost 5 bases, and 11 bases stayed unmatched. There are 15 residues in the CDR3. The germline V gene encodes CDR1 SGDLS and CDR2 YYNGEE. This CDR3 is CASTSSGISLDTQYF. The CDR3 DNA sequence: TGTGCCAGCACCAGTAGCGGGATAAGTTTAGATACGCAGTATTTT.

V is TRBV18 and J is TRBJ1-4; a weak D match, TRBD1 (5 bases). Looked up from germline, CDR1 is KGHSH and CDR2 is LQKENI. Trimming shortened V by 4 bases and J by 6 bases, and 9 bases separated the two germline ends. This CDR3 is built from 13 residues. CDR3 in DNA: TGTGCCAGCTCACGCAGGGTGGATGAAAAACTGTTTTTT. Translation gives CASSRRVDEKLFF.

This chain connects TRBV7-2 to TRBJ1-1, with TRBD1 identical over 9 bases. Germline values: CDR1 SGHTA, CDR2 FQGNSA. The CDR3 covers 15 residues. Germline trimming cut 5 bases from V and 6 bases from J; bases unmatched to any gene: 10. In DNA form, the CDR3 reads TGTGCCAGCAGCGTAAACATGGGACAGGGCGCTGAAGCTTTCTTT. As protein: CASSVNMGQGAEAFF.

The V gene is TRBV7-3, the J gene TRBJ1-1; maybe TRBD1 (5 bases). Trimming stripped 0 bases from V and 0 bases from J, with 8 bases between. There are 15 residues in the CDR3. Germline-derived CDR1 and CDR2 are SGHTA and FQGTGA. The DNA of the CDR3 is TGTGCCAGCAGCTTAACCCCACAGGTGAACACTGAAGCTTTCTTT. Translating it yields CASSLTPQVNTEAFF.